Each of the 6 T cell receptor beta chains below was sequenced from the same sample in a study of neoadjuvant nivolumab and ipilimumab in lung cancer. Assay used: immunoSEQ multiplex PCR; TCRdb lists only in-frame clones, some missing. The repertoire includes fewer than 40,000 clones, approximately 92% of them detected once, and about 3.3% sits in the top ten. Sequenced material: peripheral blood, taken before neoadjuvant nivolumab, alone or with ipilimumab. These receptor sequences come from an adult with non-small cell lung cancer.

This clone is judged medium-sized (0.01 to 0.1%). J is TRBJ1-4 and V is TRBV6-1, with a tentative D call TRBD1 (5 bases). The CDR3 runs 15 residues. V shed 0 bases and J shed 8 bases, with 13 bases lying between them. Germline V CDR1 and CDR2: MNHNS, SASEGT. In nucleotides, the CDR3 is TGTGCCAGCAGTGAAGCGGTAGGGGAAATGGAAAAACTGTTTTTT. Its protein is CASSEAVGEMEKLFF.

V usage is TRBV2 and J usage is TRBJ2-7; 9 nucleotides align to TRBD1. Germline V CDR1 and CDR2: SNHLY, FYNNEI. J lost 6 bases, V lost 4 bases, and 10 bases had no gene match. The CDR3 length is 15 residues. The CDR3 reads CASSGGTGSLSEQYF. CDR3 DNA sequence: TGTGCCAGCAGTGGAGGGACAGGGAGCCTGAGCGAGCAGTACTTC.

The rearrangement links TRBV18 to TRBJ1-1; 10 nucleotides line up with TRBD1. Germline assignment: CDR1 KGHSH and CDR2 LQKENI. This CDR3 contains 16 residues. The V and J ends lost 3 bases and 3 bases, in that order; junction bases with no gene match: 7. The CDR3 region has the DNA TGTGCCAGCTCACCTCGAGCGGACAGGGGGGACACTGAAGCTTTCTTT. Protein product: CASSPRADRGDTEAFF.

The V call is TRBV9, the J call TRBJ1-1; TRBD1 aligns across 8 bases. Unmatched junction bases numbered 2, after V lost 1 base and J lost 3 bases. Germline CDR1 SGDLS, CDR2 YYNGEE. The CDR3 runs to 14 residues. CDR3 residues: CASSVQGADTEAFF. The CDR3 nucleotides are TGTGCCAGCAGCGTACAGGGGGCGGACACTGAAGCTTTCTTT.

This clone was seen only once. This same CDR3 is encoded by further DNA sequences in the sample. The genes are TRBV9 and TRBJ2-3; D is uncertain. The CDR3 consists of 15 residues. The germline V gene encodes CDR1 SGDLS and CDR2 YYNGEE. The V and J ends lost 2 bases and 0 bases respectively, with 10 bases between them. Written as DNA, the CDR3 is TGTGCCAGCAGCGTTGGCAGTCTTAGCACAGATACGCAGTATTTT. This codes for CASSVGSLSTDTQYF.

The chain employs TRBV5-1 and TRBJ2-1; D may be TRBD2 (6 bases). Germline lookup yields CDR1 SGHRS and CDR2 YFSETQ. V lost 0 bases, J lost 5 bases, and 12 bases lay in between. CDR3 length: 15 amino acids. The CDR3 sequence is CASSLEVGGHNEQFF. DNA of the CDR3: TGCGCCAGCAGCTTGGAGGTGGGAGGCCACAATGAGCAGTTCTTC.